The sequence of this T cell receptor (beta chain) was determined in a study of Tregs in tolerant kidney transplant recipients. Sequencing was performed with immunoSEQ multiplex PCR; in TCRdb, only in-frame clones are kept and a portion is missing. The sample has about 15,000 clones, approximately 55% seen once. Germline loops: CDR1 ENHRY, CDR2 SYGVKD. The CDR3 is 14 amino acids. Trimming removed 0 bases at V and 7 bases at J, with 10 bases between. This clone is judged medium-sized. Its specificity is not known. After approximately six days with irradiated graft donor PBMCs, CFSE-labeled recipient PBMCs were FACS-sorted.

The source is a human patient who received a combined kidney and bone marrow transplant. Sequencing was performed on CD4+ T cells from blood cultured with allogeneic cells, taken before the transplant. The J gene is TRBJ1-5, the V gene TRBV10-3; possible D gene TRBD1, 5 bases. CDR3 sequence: CAISESPHRQPQHF. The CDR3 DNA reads TGTGCCATCAGTGAGTCGCCGCACAGGCAGCCCCAGCATTTT.